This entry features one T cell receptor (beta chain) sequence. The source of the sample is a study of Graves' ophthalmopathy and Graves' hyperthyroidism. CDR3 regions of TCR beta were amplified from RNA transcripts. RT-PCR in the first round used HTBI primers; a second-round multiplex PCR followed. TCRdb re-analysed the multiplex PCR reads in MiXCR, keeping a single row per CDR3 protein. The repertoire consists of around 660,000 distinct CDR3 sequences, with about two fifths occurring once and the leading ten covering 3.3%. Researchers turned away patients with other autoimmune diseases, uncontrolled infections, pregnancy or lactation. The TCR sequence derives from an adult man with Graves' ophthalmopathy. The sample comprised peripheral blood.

CDR3 in DNA: TGTGCCAGCTCACCTTTCACAGGGGATAACACCGGGGAGCTGTTTTTT. It yields the protein CASSPFTGDNTGELFF. V is TRBV25-1 and J is TRBJ2-2, with 7 bases fitting TRBD1. The CDR3 contains 16 residues. With 8 bases clipped from V and 2 bases from J, the junction kept 11 bases outside the gene matches. CDR1 and CDR2 (germline): MGHDK, SYGVNS.